These T cell receptor beta chains were read from a single sample in a study of T cell responses to AZD1222 COVID-19 vaccine. This table comes from immunoSEQ multiplex PCR, and its TCRdb copy is limited to in-frame clones, with some not included. The data show 100,000 to 150,000 clones, about 89% seen once. The specimen comprised peripheral blood, sampled on day 0 of AZD1222 vaccination. The receptors stem from an adult in good health. Both conserved end residues are part of each CDR3. Each record gives: CDR3 length, V gene, CDR3 protein.

15	TRBV11-2	CASSLEYRDGETQYF
15	TRBV2	CASTLGLADSYEQYF
13	TRBV5-1	CASSLSSSYEQYF
13	TRBV27	CASSLEGYSPLHF
15	TRBV4-2	CASSQDQGGADEQYF
14	TRBV7-2	CASSFFGGTDTQYF
19	TRBV10-1	CASSPGTSGTYGIAGELFF
14	TRBV19	CASSIGGANTEAFF
14	TRBV10-3	CAIRTSGSADEQYF
18	TRBV15	CATSRDSNTGVGNQPQHF
15	TRBV6-1	CASSEVLGVSYEQYF
19	TRBV24-1	CATSDLQLGPDTFQETQYF
14	TRBV11-3	CASSGRGPSYEQYF
15	TRBV7-3	CASSSGLSSGNTIYF
15	TRBV5-6	CASSFGPGLSYEQYF
16	TRBV3-1/TRBV3-2	CASSHGTTGLNQPQHF
13	TRBV24-1	CATSDGGGNEQFF
14	TRBV24-1	CATRGDRGDTEAFF
15	TRBV5-1	CASSLDGQGAYGYTF
14	TRBV6-5	CASSQGRITDTQYF
14	TRBV25-1	CASSEYGDHYGYTF
18	TRBV7-2	CASSFLAGGQSSYNEQFF
14	TRBV7-2	CASSLGTTGNTIYF
14	TRBV20-1	CSAGGTGVNTEAFF
17	TRBV30	CAWSVEQSTPMNTEAFF
14	TRBV7-9	CASVPRARTAEQYF
15	TRBV24-1	CATSDRTGGGETQYF
16	TRBV4-3	CVSSQGGRAVYNEQFF